Listed here is a single T cell receptor beta chain. Its antigen is not identified. The sample comes from a study of cytomegalovirus exposure and HLA in healthy donors. Study results and caveats: A subsequent analysis found that TCR clusters from the first cohort also tended to co-occur in the 120 or so validation repertoires, with approximately 95% of cluster scores above 0. In vitro data verified a few CMV-associated chains as specific for CMV antigens. Most TCR sequences were rare, but some public TCRs occurred in many donors.

The donors were part of the validation cohort, which consisted of over a hundred subjects and was separate from the first cohort of 666 subjects. The CDR3 contains 15 residues. The V and J ends lost 5 bases and 1 base, in that order; junction bases with no gene match: 7. CDR1 and CDR2 (germline): SGHTA, FQGNSA. Profiled with immunoSEQ multiplex PCR; TCRdb holds only in-frame clones, not every one. This repertoire shows about 110,000 clones, roughly 86% found once; its top ten account for 2% to 2.5%. This receptor was obtained from a woman in her late teens or twenties in good health and CMV-seronegative. The sequencing input was PBMCs. V is TRBV7-2 and J is TRBJ2-7; 8 nucleotides match TRBD1. In DNA, the CDR3 is TGTGCCAGCAGCCTGAAGACAGGGGTGTCCTACGAGCAGTACTTC. It specifies CASSLKTGVSYEQYF.